This T cell receptor (beta chain) is drawn from a study of T cell repertoires in cytomegalovirus infection. Whole-study results and caveats: The study found HLA-C-restricted CMV-specific TCR beta clonotypes dominating the ex vivo response.

The CDR3 consists of 15 residues. Germline V gene lookup returns CDR1 SNHLY and CDR2 FYNNEI. V shed 3 bases, J shed 4 bases, and the junction held 9 bases outside the gene matches. A single record per CDR3 protein comes from TCRdb applying MiXCR to the reads. The table records around 320,000 distinct CDR3 sequences, over 7.5% of them present only once. Note on this clonotype: Its antigen is unknown.

The source is a human donor in good health (CMV status not recorded). Some clones in this sample may be carry-over from other donors' samples. Input material: PBMCs. V is TRBV2 and J is TRBJ2-7, with 7 nucleotides matching TRBD2. CDR3 sequence (DNA): TGTGCCAGCAGTGAGGGGCGGGAGCAAGATTACGAGCAGTACTTC. This translates into CASSEGREQDYEQYF.